The 26 T cell receptor beta chains below were found in one sample sequenced in a study of control samples from healthy donors and cancer patients. Sequencing used immunoSEQ multiplex PCR; TCRdb keeps in-frame clones, though not all of them. This sample has some 120,000 clones, with 80% to 90% found just once. Sequencing used blood. These receptors all come from a man between 60 and 75 years old in good health.

The chain links TRBV6-5 to TRBJ1-3; the D is unclear. Between the trimmed V and J ends, which lost 9 bases and 3 bases, there was a span of 9 bases. The CDR3 has 12 amino acids. Germline V gene lookup returns CDR1 MNHEY and CDR2 SVGAGI. CDR3 bases: TGTGCCAGTGGAGACTTTGGAAACACCATATATTTT. Protein sequence: CASGDFGNTIYF.

The chain recombines TRBV10-3 with TRBJ2-5, with D perhaps given as TRBD1 or TRBD2 (5 bases each). The V end lost 4 bases, the J end lost 2 bases, and 8 bases lay between the germline ends. Looked up from germline, CDR1 is ENHRY and CDR2 is SYGVKD. CDR3 length: 13 residues. CDR3 in DNA: TGTGCCATCAGTGGGGGGATTCAAGAGACCCAGTACTTC. It translates to CAISGGIQETQYF.

The CDR3 spells CATKEGSTNEKLFF. In DNA, the CDR3 is TGTGCCACAAAGGAGGGCTCAACTAATGAAAAACTGTTTTTT. This chain uses TRBV10-3 with TRBJ1-4; the D is unclear. Deletions cut 10 bases from V and 0 bases from J, with 12 bases between. Germline V gives CDR1 ENHRY, CDR2 SYGVKD. The CDR3 consists of 14 residues.

This clone was detected a few times. The chain carries TRBV5-4 and TRBJ1-6; no reliable D call. V lost 0 bases and J 2 bases, leaving 6 bases between the germline ends. This CDR3 is 15 amino acids long. Per germline, CDR1 SGHNT and CDR2 YYREEE (reference sequence). The CDR3: CASSLVGPYNSPLHF. CDR3 sequence (DNA): TGTGCCAGCAGCTTGGTCGGACCCTATAATTCACCCCTCCACTTT.

The chain employs TRBV12-3 or TRBV12-4 and TRBJ1-1, with 9 nucleotides matching TRBD1. The junction had 3 bases not matched to a gene; V was cut back by 6 bases and J by 10 bases. The CDR3 has 11 amino acids. The chain's CDR3 is CASSRQGGAFF. DNA for the CDR3: TGTGCCAGCAGCAGACAGGGGGGAGCTTTCTTT.

The V and J genes are TRBV4-2 and TRBJ1-3; 7 bases agree with TRBD1. This CDR3 has 15 amino acids. CDR1 and CDR2 (germline): LGHNA, YNFKEQ. The V segment lost 0 bases and the J segment 4 bases; nucleotides outside the gene matches: 3. CDR3 protein: CASSQERGQGNTIYF. In DNA form, the CDR3 reads TGTGCCAGCAGCCAAGAGAGGGGGCAGGGAAACACCATATATTTT.

The chain links TRBV14 to TRBJ2-2; 14 bases are a match to TRBD2. Per the germline V gene, CDR1 is SGHDN and CDR2 is FVKESK. The V gene end was trimmed by 5 bases and the J gene end by 0 bases; junction bases not matched to a gene: 2. This CDR3 region has 17 residues. The CDR3 nucleotides are TGTGCCAGCAGCTGGACTAGCGGGGGGACGAACACCGGGGAGCTGTTTTTT. Protein: CASSWTSGGTNTGELFF.

The rearrangement joins TRBV15 to TRBJ2-3; the D gene could be TRBD1 or TRBD2 (6 bases each). The CDR3 totals 16 residues. The V and J ends lost 5 bases and 2 bases respectively, with 17 bases between them. CDR1 LNHNV and CDR2 YYDKDF come from the germline V gene (reference sequence). CDR3 in amino acids: CATSSGATQHTDTQYF. The CDR3 DNA is TGTGCCACCAGCTCGGGGGCAACACAACACACAGATACGCAGTATTTT.

This chain joins TRBV19 and TRBJ2-7; a possible D gene is TRBD1 (6 bases). Germline lookup yields CDR1 LNHDA and CDR2 SQIVND (reference sequence). The CDR3 totals 16 residues. The V end was cut by 10 bases, the J end by 0 bases, with 22 bases between. The CDR3: CATSTSGTLSSYEQYF. In DNA, the CDR3 is TGTGCCACCAGCACCTCCGGGACACTGAGCTCCTACGAGCAGTACTTC.

V and J are TRBV18 and TRBJ2-3; no clear D gene. The V end lost 1 base, the J end lost 9 bases, and 11 bases lay between the germline ends. This CDR3 comprises 13 residues. Germline CDR1 is KGHSH and CDR2 is LQKENI. In DNA, the CDR3 is TGTGCCAGCTCACCACTTGAGGTAGGGACGCAGTATTTT. Its protein product is CASSPLEVGTQYF.

The chain couples TRBV28 to TRBJ1-2, with D maybe TRBD1 (6 bases). The CDR3 is 14 residues long. The V end was cut by 6 bases, the J end by 4 bases, with 15 bases between. CDR1 and CDR2 from the germline V gene are MDHEN and SYDVKM. The CDR3 region is CASRRTGTSYGYTF. In DNA, the CDR3 is TGTGCCAGCAGACGAACCGGGACATCCTATGGCTACACCTTC.

The chain recombines TRBV6-1 with TRBJ2-3, with D tentatively TRBD1 (5 bases). Germline loops: CDR1 MNHNS, CDR2 SASEGT. The V and J ends lost 3 bases and 1 base respectively, with 14 bases between them. There are 16 residues in the CDR3. The CDR3 coding sequence is TGTGCCAGCAGTGAGATCGCAGGGTTGGGCACAGATACGCAGTATTTT. This gives the protein CASSEIAGLGTDTQYF.

The chain couples TRBV5-5 to TRBJ1-5; D is unclear. The germline V gene has CDR1 SGHKS and CDR2 YYEKEE (reference sequence). The V gene lost 2 bases and the J gene lost 5 bases, with 8 bases spanning the gap. CDR3 length: 13 residues. The CDR3 DNA reads TGTGCCAGCAGCTTTGACATCGATCAGCCCCAGCATTTT. Protein product: CASSFDIDQPQHF.

In this sample, this clone turned up once. V gene TRBV7-9 combines with J gene TRBJ2-1, with D perhaps TRBD1 or TRBD2 (5 bases each). V was pared by 3 bases and J by 6 bases, with 12 bases between. The germline gives CDR1 SEHNR, CDR2 FQNEAQ (reference sequence). There are 14 residues in the CDR3. CDR3 protein: CASSFEGLGNEQFF. For the CDR3, the DNA is TGTGCCAGCAGCTTCGAGGGGCTCGGCAATGAGCAGTTCTTC. Together with reference TRBV7-9 and TRBJ2-1, the CDR3 gives the full variable domain: DTGVSQNPRHKITKRGQNVTFRCDPISEHNRLYWYRQTLGQGPEFLTYFQNEAQLEKSRLLSDRFSAERPKGSFSTLEIQRTEQGDSAMYLCASSFEGLGNEQFFGPGTRLTVL.

The gene calls are TRBV5-1 and TRBJ2-3, with D tentatively TRBD1 (5 bases). The CDR3 spans 14 residues. V lost 3 bases and J 8 bases, leaving 16 bases between the germline ends. Germline V lookup: CDR1 SGHRS, CDR2 YFSETQ. The CDR3 sequence is CASSSIGQFFTQYF. CDR3 DNA sequence: TGCGCCAGCAGCTCCATTGGACAATTTTTTACGCAGTATTTT. The variable domain in full, completed from reference TRBV5-1 and TRBJ2-3, reads KAGVTQTPRYLIKTRGQQVTLSCSPISGHRSVSWYQQTPGQGLQFLFEYFSETQRNKGNFPGRFSGRQFSNSRSEMNVSTLELGDSALYLCASSSIGQFFTQYFGPGTRLTVL.

The chain employs TRBV28 and TRBJ1-5; D gene unclear. Trimming removed 6 bases at V and 0 bases at J, with 15 bases between. This CDR3 comprises 16 residues. Germline CDR1 and CDR2: MDHEN and SYDVKM. CDR3 amino acids: CASRMGAGTSNQPQHF. In DNA form, the CDR3 reads TGTGCCAGCAGAATGGGAGCGGGTACTAGCAATCAGCCCCAGCATTTT.

This clone is a singleton in its sample. This chain joins TRBV30 and TRBJ1-1; TRBD1 matches at 8 bases. Germline V gene sequence: CDR1 GTSNPN, CDR2 SVGIG (reference sequence). Trimming at V came to 3 bases and at J to 5 bases, leaving 5 bases not matched to a gene. This CDR3 is built from 13 residues. The CDR3 DNA reads as TGTGCCTGGAGGCAGGGGGCGCGGACTGAAGCTTTCTTT. Its protein is CAWRQGARTEAFF.

This clone showed up just a few times. The V and J genes are TRBV15 and TRBJ1-6; possible D gene TRBD1, 6 bases. In germline, CDR1 is LNHNV, CDR2 YYDKDF (reference sequence). The CDR3 runs 14 residues. Trimming took off 0 bases at V and 9 bases at J, with 9 bases between the two ends. The CDR3 sequence is CATSRDTGTSPLHF. The CDR3 bases are TGTGCCACCAGCAGAGATACAGGGACTTCACCCCTCCACTTT.

The V call is TRBV14, the J call TRBJ1-6; D gene unclear. CDR1 SGHDN and CDR2 FVKESK come from the germline V gene. V was clipped by 3 bases and J by 4 bases, with 4 bases between them. This CDR3 spans 13 amino acids. CDR3 region: CASSQRYNSPLHF. CDR3 coding DNA: TGTGCCAGCAGCCAGCGATATAATTCACCCCTCCACTTT.

A single count supports this clone. The chain uses TRBV5-1 and TRBJ2-3; D may be TRBD1 (6 bases). Trimming removed 3 bases at V and 1 base at J, with 18 bases between. The CDR3 has 17 amino acids. Germline V lookup: CDR1 SGHRS, CDR2 YFSETQ. CDR3: CASSSGGWDIGTDTQYF. The CDR3 nucleotides read TGCGCCAGCAGCTCTGGAGGTTGGGACATCGGCACAGATACGCAGTATTTT.

V gene TRBV20-1 combines with J gene TRBJ1-1; D is unresolved. V shed 6 bases and J shed 6 bases, with 11 bases lying between them. Germline V gene data show CDR1 as DFQATT and CDR2 as SNEGSKA (reference sequence). This CDR3 spans 11 amino acids. Here the CDR3 reads CSARSWPEAFF. The CDR3 DNA reads TGCAGTGCCCGCAGTTGGCCTGAAGCTTTCTTT.

The chain carries TRBV6-2 or TRBV6-3 and TRBJ1-1, with D possibly matching TRBD1 (5 bases). From germline, CDR1 is MNHEY and CDR2 SVGEGT. Trimming removed 5 bases from V and 7 bases from J, with 17 bases in between. The CDR3 consists of 14 residues. In DNA, the CDR3 is TGTGCCAGCAGTACCGTGACTAGGACAAATGAAGCTTTCTTT. It codes for CASSTVTRTNEAFF.

The chain joins TRBV27 to TRBJ2-1; 7 bases map to TRBD2. V trimming: 4 bases; J trimming: 0 bases; junction bases outside the gene matches: 3. The CDR3 runs to 15 residues. The germline V gene encodes CDR1 MNHEY and CDR2 SMNVEV (reference sequence). CDR3 protein: CASSSGTISYNEQFF. The CDR3 DNA is TGTGCCAGCAGTTCAGGGACTATCTCCTACAATGAGCAGTTCTTC.

The J gene is TRBJ1-2, the V gene TRBV5-6; 7 nucleotides line up with TRBD1. Germline V gives CDR1 SGHDT, CDR2 YYEEEE. Trimming removed 3 bases from V and 2 bases from J; junction bases left unmatched: 4. The CDR3 sequence is 14 residues long. CDR3 loop: CASSSGTDNYGYTF. In DNA, the CDR3 is TGTGCCAGCAGCTCCGGGACAGACAACTATGGCTACACCTTC.

V is TRBV6-1 and J is TRBJ1-2, with TRBD1 matching 7 bases. J lost 3 bases, V lost 3 bases, and 7 bases had no gene match. This CDR3 contains 15 residues. Germline CDR1 MNHNS, CDR2 SASEGT. CDR3: CASSDRQGRDYGYTF. The CDR3 DNA is TGTGCCAGCAGTGACCGACAGGGCCGGGACTATGGCTACACCTTC.

V and J are TRBV6-2 or TRBV6-3 and TRBJ1-1; D possibly corresponds to TRBD1 (5 bases). The CDR3 runs to 16 residues. In germline, CDR1 is MNHEY, CDR2 SVGEGT. Trimming took off 2 bases at V and 5 bases at J, with 18 bases between the two ends. The CDR3 reads CASSYPLKGPRTEAFF. CDR3 nucleotide sequence: TGTGCCAGCAGTTACCCTCTTAAGGGGCCTCGGACTGAAGCTTTCTTT.